This entry lists 30 T cell receptor beta chains sequenced from one sample in a study of blood T cell repertoires in COVID-19. Generated by immunoSEQ multiplex PCR, the TCRdb table keeps only in-frame clones and is missing some. The table lists fewer than 250,000 clones, just over 85% of them singletons. Sequenced sample: PBMCs or T cells enriched from blood (not recorded which). Receptor source: a woman in her forties or fifties with acute COVID-19.

The chain couples TRBV28 to TRBJ1-6; D may be TRBD1 (6 bases). The CDR3 is made up of 15 amino acids. Germline CDR1 and CDR2: MDHEN and SYDVKM. V lost 4 bases and J lost 8, with 15 bases in between. As DNA, the CDR3 is TGTGCCAGCAGTTCAGGGGACCGGGGCTATTCACCCCTCCACTTT. Protein sequence: CASSSGDRGYSPLHF.

This chain uses TRBV5-1 with TRBJ2-3; perhaps TRBD1 as D (6 bases). Deletions cut 4 bases from V and 4 bases from J, with 16 bases between. This CDR3 is 15 amino acids long. The germline CDR1 and CDR2 sequences are SGHRS and YFSETQ. The DNA for the CDR3 is TGCGCCAGCAGCCGAACCAGGACAGCTGCAGATACGCAGTATTTT. Translation: CASSRTRTAADTQYF.

This clone was observed a handful of times. The chain is built from TRBV19 and TRBJ1-2, with D perhaps TRBD1 (6 bases). CDR1 and CDR2 (germline): LNHDA, SQIVND (reference sequence). The CDR3 totals 14 residues. Deletions cut 1 base from V and 4 bases from J, with 10 bases between. DNA of the CDR3: TGTGCCAGTAGTATAGCGGCAGGGGTCTATGGCTACACCTTC. Protein: CASSIAAGVYGYTF.

The table lists this clone with a few counts. The V gene is TRBV7-9, the J gene TRBJ1-1, with 7 bases fitting TRBD1. Germline CDR1 is SEHNR and CDR2 is FQNEAQ (reference sequence). J gave up 1 base and V 5 bases, and 7 bases lay outside the gene matches. This CDR3 is built from 15 residues. CDR3 DNA sequence: TGTGCCAGCAGCCCCCGCAACAGGGGGAACACTGAAGCTTTCTTT. Encoded protein: CASSPRNRGNTEAFF.

The chain employs TRBV11-1 and TRBJ2-7, with 8 bases lining up with TRBD1. CDR1 and CDR2 from the germline V gene are SGHAT and FQDESV (reference sequence). The trim removed 3 bases at V and 2 bases at J, leaving 6 bases unmatched. The CDR3 runs to 15 residues. CDR3 region: CASSLTGAKTYEQYF. The CDR3 DNA reads as TGTGCCAGCAGCTTGACAGGGGCCAAGACCTACGAGCAGTACTTC.

Here the CDR3 DNA reads TGTGCCAGCAGCTTAGCCTCCCCTCCGAGCGCAGCTTTCTTT. Amino acids: CASSLASPPSAAFF. The chain uses TRBV7-2 and TRBJ1-1; D uncertain. V lost 0 bases and J lost 10, with 15 bases in between. The CDR3 sequence is 14 residues long. CDR1 and CDR2 from the germline V gene are SGHTA and FQGNSA.

The rearrangement uses TRBV6-5 and TRBJ2-7; 11 positions agree with TRBD2. Looked up from germline, CDR1 is MNHEY and CDR2 is SVGAGI. The CDR3 extends over 14 amino acids. V trimming: 6 bases; J trimming: 2 bases; junction bases outside the gene matches: 3. The chain's CDR3 is CASSISGRAYEQYF. CDR3 DNA sequence: TGTGCCAGCAGCATTAGCGGGAGGGCCTACGAGCAGTACTTC.

The chain is built from TRBV18 and TRBJ2-1, with 9 bases matching TRBD1. Germline CDR1 reads KGHSH; CDR2 reads LQKENI. The trim removed 2 bases at V and 5 bases at J, leaving 4 bases unmatched. The CDR3 has 15 amino acids. CDR3 DNA sequence: TGTGCCAGCTCACCAGAAGGGACAGGGAACAATGAGCAGTTCTTC. Residues: CASSPEGTGNNEQFF.

The chain recombines TRBV19 with TRBJ1-1, with TRBD1 matching 8 bases. J lost 1 base, V lost 5 bases, and 6 bases had no gene match. The CDR3 is 15 residues long. Per germline, CDR1 LNHDA and CDR2 SQIVND (reference sequence). DNA of the CDR3: TGTGCCAGTAGTCCCCGGGACAGGACGAACACTGAAGCTTTCTTT. Translating gives CASSPRDRTNTEAFF.

This clone was detected a few times. This chain connects TRBV18 to TRBJ1-5; D not certain. Germline V gene data show CDR1 as KGHSH and CDR2 as LQKENI. V gave up 5 bases and J gave up 3 bases, with 20 bases separating them. The CDR3 covers 17 residues. The CDR3 sequence: CASSSKDSGLDNQPQHF. CDR3 in DNA: TGTGCCAGCTCATCGAAGGATTCGGGGTTAGACAATCAGCCCCAGCATTTT.

This clone was seen a single time. This rearrangement joins TRBV9 to TRBJ1-3; possibly TRBD1 for D (5 bases). Germline CDR1 reads SGDLS; CDR2 reads YYNGEE. V was cut by 3 bases and J by 0 bases, with 13 bases left in between. The CDR3 is 16 amino acids. Here the CDR3 reads CASSALAGGSGNTIYF. The CDR3 DNA follows: TGTGCCAGCAGCGCCCTTGCGGGGGGCTCTGGAAACACCATATATTTT. The full variable domain, completed using reference TRBV9 and TRBJ1-3, is DSGVTQTPKHLITATGQRVTLRCSPRSGDLSVYWYQQSLDQGLQFLIQYYNGEERAKGNILERFSAQQFPDLHSELNLSSLELGDSALYFCASSALAGGSGNTIYFGEGSWLTVV.

In DNA form, the CDR3 reads TGTGCAAGTCGCTTCGCACCGACAATACTTTCCTACGAGCAGTACTTC. Its translation is CASRFAPTILSYEQYF. V and J are TRBV12-2 and TRBJ2-7; the D call in the table, TRBD1, was not verified against the DNA. TRBV12-2 is a pseudogene. CDR3 length: 16 amino acids.

The rearrangement joins TRBV10-1 to TRBJ2-5; 7 bases fit TRBD2. The CDR3 totals 16 residues. CDR1 and CDR2 from the germline V gene are WNHNN and SYGVQD (reference sequence). The junction had 19 bases not matched to a gene; V was cut back by 11 bases and J by 4 bases. CDR3 in amino acids: CAANPLAGVSGETQYF. CDR3 sequence (DNA): TGCGCCGCAAACCCCCTGGCGGGAGTGAGCGGAGAGACCCAGTACTTC.

The V and J genes are TRBV11-3 and TRBJ2-2, with D possibly being TRBD1 (5 bases). Germline V gene lookup returns CDR1 SGHNT and CDR2 YENEEA. The V and J ends lost 1 base and 5 bases respectively, with 8 bases between them. The CDR3 is 14 amino acids. CDR3 bases: TGTGCCAGCAGCTTAGGCAGGGTGACCGGGGAGCTGTTTTTT. It translates to CASSLGRVTGELFF.

The chain links TRBV25-1 to TRBJ1-2; possibly TRBD1 for D (5 bases). The CDR3 has 13 amino acids. Trimming cost V 1 base and J 4 bases, with 7 bases left between them. Per the germline V gene, CDR1 is MGHDK and CDR2 is SYGVNS. The CDR3 sequence: CASSESGSYGYTF. The CDR3 DNA follows: TGTGCCAGCAGTGAATCAGGGTCCTATGGCTACACCTTC.

This chain connects TRBV7-3 to TRBJ2-1, with a possible D match to TRBD2 (5 bases). The CDR3 has 15 amino acids. With 5 bases removed from V and 7 bases from J, the gap between germline ends came to 18 bases. Germline CDR1 is SGHTA and CDR2 is FQGTGA. The CDR3 bases are TGTGCCAGCAGCCCCGCGACCGGGGTTCTAAATGAGCAGTTCTTC. Amino acid sequence: CASSPATGVLNEQFF.

J is TRBJ1-2 and V is TRBV18; 7 bases agree with TRBD1. V lost 3 bases, J lost 8 bases, and 9 bases stayed unmatched. The V gene's germline CDR1 is KGHSH and CDR2 LQKENI. This CDR3 spans 14 amino acids. CDR3 nucleotides: TGTGCCAGCTCACCTTCGGGACAGTATCAAGGCTACACCTTC. Protein: CASSPSGQYQGYTF.

This clone was seen only once. The chain couples TRBV4-1 to TRBJ2-3; 8 bases line up with TRBD1. This CDR3 is 14 amino acids long. Trimming took 1 base from V and 4 from J; bases not matched to a gene: 1. Looked up from germline, CDR1 is MGHRA and CDR2 is YSYEKL. CDR3 amino acids: CASSQGTGPDTQYF. In DNA form, the CDR3 reads TGCGCCAGCAGCCAAGGGACAGGGCCAGATACGCAGTATTTT.

In this sample, this clone turned up once. V is TRBV29-1 and J is TRBJ2-7; D may be TRBD2 (6 bases). CDR3 length: 12 amino acids. CDR1 and CDR2 from the germline V gene are SQVTM and ANQGSEA. The germline V and J ends were trimmed by 7 bases and 4 bases, with 14 bases remaining between them. The CDR3 spells CSARDSIYEQYF. The DNA of the CDR3 is TGCAGCGCCCGGGACTCCATTTACGAGCAGTACTTC.

This clone was found once. The genes are TRBV4-2 and TRBJ2-7; TRBD2 agrees at 9 bases. Germline V gene data show CDR1 as LGHNA and CDR2 as YNFKEQ. The CDR3 consists of 17 residues. The ends lost 0 bases at V and 5 bases at J; junction bases unmatched: 11. CDR3 DNA sequence: TGTGCCAGCAGCCAAGATTATGCGGCGGGAGGGCCACACGAGCAGTACTTC. Translated: CASSQDYAAGGPHEQYF.

V is TRBV2 and J is TRBJ1-1; D may be TRBD1 (5 bases). The CDR3 runs to 15 residues. Deletions cut 5 bases from V and 5 bases from J, with 18 bases between. CDR1 and CDR2 (germline): SNHLY, FYNNEI. The CDR3 loop is CASSPLDRGGTEAFF. As DNA, the CDR3 is TGTGCCAGCAGTCCACTCGACCGGGGGGGGACTGAAGCTTTCTTT.

The gene calls are TRBV2 and TRBJ1-3; D not certain. There are 14 residues in the CDR3. With 3 bases removed from V and 1 base from J, the gap between germline ends came to 7 bases. Germline V lookup: CDR1 SNHLY, CDR2 FYNNEI. The CDR3 region has the DNA TGTGCCAGCAGTGAGCAGATATCTGGAAACACCATATATTTT. Translated, it gives CASSEQISGNTIYF.

A single count supports this clone. This sequence joins TRBV10-3 and TRBJ2-7, with 9 bases lining up with TRBD1. CDR3 length: 14 residues. From germline, CDR1 is ENHRY and CDR2 SYGVKD. J lost 0 bases, V lost 8 bases, and 5 bases had no gene match. CDR3 sequence: CAIQGQGSSYEQYF. CDR3 DNA sequence: TGTGCCATCCAGGGACAGGGCAGCTCCTACGAGCAGTACTTC.

The genes are TRBV20-1 and TRBJ2-7; D unclear. CDR1 DFQATT and CDR2 SNEGSKA come from the germline V gene (reference sequence). The CDR3 contains 11 residues. The V end was cut by 8 bases, the J end by 2 bases, with 10 bases between. CDR3 sequence reads: CSSYKTYEQYF. CDR3 nucleotides: TGCAGTTCGTACAAGACCTACGAGCAGTACTTC.

V gene TRBV30 combines with J gene TRBJ1-4; tentatively, D is TRBD1 (5 bases). This CDR3 contains 12 residues. Looked up from germline, CDR1 is GTSNPN and CDR2 is SVGIG (reference sequence). V was cut by 5 bases and J by 7 bases, with 11 bases left in between. CDR3 sequence reads: CAWDRFGEKLFF. CDR3 in DNA: TGTGCCTGGGACAGATTTGGTGAAAAACTGTTTTTT.

The genes are TRBV4-1 and TRBJ2-2; D call uncertain. The V and J ends lost 0 bases and 4 bases respectively, with 6 bases between them. Germline values: CDR1 MGHRA, CDR2 YSYEKL. The CDR3 is made up of 14 amino acids. CDR3 sequence reads: CASSQDFGTGELFF. The CDR3 DNA reads as TGCGCCAGCAGCCAAGATTTCGGCACCGGGGAGCTGTTTTTT.

There are a few counts of this clone. The chain links TRBV6-2 or TRBV6-3 to TRBJ1-1; D gene uncertain. CDR3 length: 15 residues. V was cut by 0 bases and J by 0 bases, with 8 bases left in between. Germline loops: CDR1 MNHEY, CDR2 SVGEGT. The CDR3 nucleotides read TGTGCCAGCAGTTACTCGCGAACCATGAACACTGAAGCTTTCTTT. Its translation is CASSYSRTMNTEAFF.

CDR3 coding DNA: TGTGCCAGCAGCCAAGCGCTAGCGGGAGTGAGGTACGAGCAGTACTTC. Residues: CASSQALAGVRYEQYF. The gene calls are TRBV3-1 (or the pseudogene TRBV3-2) and TRBJ2-7, with 10 bases aligning to TRBD2. With 1 base clipped from V and 4 bases from J, the junction kept 7 bases outside the gene matches. The CDR3 spans 16 residues. Germline-derived CDR1 and CDR2 are LGHDT and YNNKEL (reference sequence).

The chain joins TRBV28 to TRBJ2-7, with TRBD1 matching 8 bases. V was clipped by 6 bases and J by 5 bases; unmatched bases: 9. Germline CDR1 reads MDHEN; CDR2 reads SYDVKM. This CDR3 comprises 14 residues. CDR3 sequence: CASRTGTGGHEQYF. DNA for the CDR3: TGTGCCAGCAGAACCGGGACAGGCGGTCACGAGCAGTACTTC. The variable domain in full, with the rest retrieved from reference TRBV28 and TRBJ2-7, is DVKVTQSSRYLVKRTGEKVFLECVQDMDHENMFWYRQDPGLGLRLIYFSYDVKMKEKGDIPEGYSVSREKKERFSLILESASTNQTSMYLCASRTGTGGHEQYFGPGTRLTVT.

The chain has TRBV9 and TRBJ2-1; D may be TRBD1 (6 bases). V dropped 2 bases and J dropped 3 bases, with 12 bases sitting between them. The V gene's germline CDR1 is SGDLS and CDR2 YYNGEE. CDR3 length equals 15 residues. The CDR3 sequence: CASSVSGAYYNEQFF. The CDR3 bases are TGTGCCAGCAGCGTTTCAGGGGCGTACTACAATGAGCAGTTCTTC.